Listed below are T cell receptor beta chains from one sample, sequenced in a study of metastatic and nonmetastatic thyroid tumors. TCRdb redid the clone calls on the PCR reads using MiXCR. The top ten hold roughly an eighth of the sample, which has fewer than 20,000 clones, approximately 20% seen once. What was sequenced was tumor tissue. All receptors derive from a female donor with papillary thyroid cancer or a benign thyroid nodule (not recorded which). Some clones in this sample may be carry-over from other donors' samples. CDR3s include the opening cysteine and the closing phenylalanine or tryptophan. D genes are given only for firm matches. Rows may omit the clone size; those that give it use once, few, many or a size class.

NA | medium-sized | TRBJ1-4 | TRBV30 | TGTGCCTGGAGTGTACAGGCGGGGGAAAAACTGTTTTTT | CAWSVQAGEKLFF
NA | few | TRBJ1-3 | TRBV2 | TGTGCCAGCCGAACGGGATTAGCGGGAAACACCATATATTTT | CASRTGLAGNTIYF
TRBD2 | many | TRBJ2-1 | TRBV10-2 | TGCGCCAGCAGTGTACTAGCGGGAGCCCGACAGTTCTTC | CASSVLAGARQFF
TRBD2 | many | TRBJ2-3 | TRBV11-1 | TGTGCCAGCAGCTTACGCAGCGGGAACACAGATACGCAGTATTTT | CASSLRSGNTDTQYF
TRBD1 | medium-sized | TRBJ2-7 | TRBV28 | TGTGCCAGCAGCCCAGGACAGGGGTCATACGAGCAGTACTTC | CASSPGQGSYEQYF
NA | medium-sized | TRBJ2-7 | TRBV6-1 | TGTGCCAGCAGTCGAGACTACGAGCAGTACTTC | CASSRDYEQYF
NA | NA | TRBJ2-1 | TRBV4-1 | TGCGCCAGCAGCCAGTACAATGAGCAGTTCTTC | CASSQYNEQFF
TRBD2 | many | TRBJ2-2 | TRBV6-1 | TGTGCCAGCAGTGAATTGGGACTAGCGACCGGGGAGCTGTTTTTT | CASSELGLATGELFF
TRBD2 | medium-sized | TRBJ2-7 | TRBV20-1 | TGCAGTGCCCCAGGGGGAGCGGGAGGGTCCTACGAGCAGTACTTC | CSAPGGAGGSYEQYF
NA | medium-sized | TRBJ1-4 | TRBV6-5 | TGTGCCAGCAGTTACGGGGCCTCAGCGGACACTAATGAAAAACTGTTTTTT | CASSYGASADTNEKLFF
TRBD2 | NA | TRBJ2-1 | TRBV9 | TGTGCCAGCAGCGCATTAGCGGGAGGGCCTTATGATTATCAGTTCTTC | CASSALAGGPYDYQFF
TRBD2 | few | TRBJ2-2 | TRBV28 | TGTGCCAGCGGTCCAGCGGGGGCCTCGGTCACCGGGGAGCTGTTTTTT | CASGPAGASVTGELFF
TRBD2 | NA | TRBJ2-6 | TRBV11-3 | TGTGCCAGCAGCTTAGTGGGCGGGAGTAAATCCTCTGGGGCCAACGTCCTGACTTTC | CASSLVGGSKSSGANVLTF
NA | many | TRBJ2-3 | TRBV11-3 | TGTGCCAGCAGCTTAAACGGGAACACAGATACGCAGTATTTT | CASSLNGNTDTQYF
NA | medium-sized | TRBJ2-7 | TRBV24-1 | TGTGCCACCAGTGCACAGGGCTACGAGCAGTACTTC | CATSAQGYEQYF
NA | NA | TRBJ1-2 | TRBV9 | TGTGCCAGCAGCGTAGAATCCTCTGGCTACACCTTC | CASSVESSGYTF
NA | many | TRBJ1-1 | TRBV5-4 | TGTGCCAGCAGCAACCCCCCCCCGGCTAACGAAGCTTTCTTT | CASSNPPPANEAFF
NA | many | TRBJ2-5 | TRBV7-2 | TGTGCCAGCAGCTTAGTGGGGGCACAGCAAGAGACCCAGTACTTC | CASSLVGAQQETQYF
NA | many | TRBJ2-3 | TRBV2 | TGTGCCAGCACCGGGACTGTCCGGGATACGCAGTATTTT | CASTGTVRDTQYF
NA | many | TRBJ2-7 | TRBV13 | TGTGCCAGCAGCTGGGGCGTCTCCTACGAGCAGTACTTC | CASSWGVSYEQYF
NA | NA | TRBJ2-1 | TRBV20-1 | TGCGGTGCTAGACACCCTCGGACTTTTGGCGCCTACAATGAGCAGTTCTTC | CGARHPRTFGAYNEQFF
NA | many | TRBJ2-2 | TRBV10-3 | TGTGCCATCACCGGGACACTCAACACCGGGGAGCTGTTTTTT | CAITGTLNTGELFF
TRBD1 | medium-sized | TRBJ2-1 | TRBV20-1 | TGCAGTGCTAGGGGGGTGGGGGACAGACTCCACAATGAGCAGTTCTTC | CSARGVGDRLHNEQFF
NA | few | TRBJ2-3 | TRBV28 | TGTGCCAGCAGTTTGCGGGTAGCGGTCACAACAGATACGCAGTATTTT | CASSLRVAVTTDTQYF
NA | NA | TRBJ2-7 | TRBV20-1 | TGCAGTGCTAGAGAACAGTACGAGCAGTACTTC | CSAREQYEQYF
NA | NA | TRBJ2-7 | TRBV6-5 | TGTGCCAGCAGTTACCACGGTTCGACCTACGAGCAGTACTTC | CASSYHGSTYEQYF
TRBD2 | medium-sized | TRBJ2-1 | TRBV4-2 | TGTGCCAGCAGCCAAGATCGGCCCGGGACTACACCAAATGAGCAGTTCTTC | CASSQDRPGTTPNEQFF
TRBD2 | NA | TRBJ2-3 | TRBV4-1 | TGCGCCAGCATCCACCTCTCGACTAGCGGGAGTGCATATACGCAGTATTTT | CASIHLSTSGSAYTQYF
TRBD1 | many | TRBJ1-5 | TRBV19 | TGTGCCAGTAGTATACCGGACGGGACAGTTCACCAGCCCCAGCATTTT | CASSIPDGTVHQPQHF